One TCR beta chain is described in this entry. TCRdb keeps only in-frame clones here, not all; method: immunoSEQ multiplex PCR. The sample lists 200,000 to 250,000 clones, about 83% occurring once. This specimen belongs to a study of blood T cell repertoires in COVID-19. Overall study context: Sources were T cells, B-cell-depleted T cells, or PBMCs; the material itself was cDNA or gDNA.

The germline gives CDR1 SEHNR, CDR2 FQNEAQ (reference sequence). V was pared by 8 bases and J by 11 bases, with 15 bases between. The CDR3 extends over 11 amino acids. The clonotype was recovered from a woman aged 40 to 50 who had been exposed to COVID-19. The rearrangement links TRBV7-9 to TRBJ1-1; D is unresolved. The specimen was PBMCs or T cells enriched from blood (not recorded which). As DNA, the CDR3 is TGTGCCAGCTCCCATATGCCGGGGGCTTTCTTT. Translated, it gives CASSHMPGAFF.